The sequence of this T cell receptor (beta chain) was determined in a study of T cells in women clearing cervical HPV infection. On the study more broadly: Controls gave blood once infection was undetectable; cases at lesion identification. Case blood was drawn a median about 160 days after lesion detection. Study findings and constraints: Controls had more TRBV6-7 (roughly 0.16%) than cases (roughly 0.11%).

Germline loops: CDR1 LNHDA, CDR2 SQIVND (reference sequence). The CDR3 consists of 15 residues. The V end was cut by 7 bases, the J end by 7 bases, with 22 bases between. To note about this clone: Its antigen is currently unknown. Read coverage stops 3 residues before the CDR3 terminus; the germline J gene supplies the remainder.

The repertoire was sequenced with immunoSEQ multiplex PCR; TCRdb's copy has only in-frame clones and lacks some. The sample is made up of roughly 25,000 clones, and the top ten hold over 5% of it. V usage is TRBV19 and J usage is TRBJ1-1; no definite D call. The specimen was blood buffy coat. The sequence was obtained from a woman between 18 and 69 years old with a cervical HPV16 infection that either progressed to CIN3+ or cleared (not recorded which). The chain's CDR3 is CASTSLVGVRSEAFF. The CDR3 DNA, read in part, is TGTGCCAGTACCTCCCTCGTCGGGGTTAGGAGTGAA.